The rows below give T cell receptor beta chains drawn from one sample of a study of blood T cell repertoires in COVID-19. The data were produced by immunoSEQ multiplex PCR, yet TCRdb's version contains in-frame clones alone and is incomplete. The top ten hold approximately 2.5% of the sample, which has about 28,000 clones, roughly 90% seen once. The sequencing sample was made of peripheral blood. The receptors derive from a human donor in a cohort sampled during active COVID-19. Each CDR3 is given without its conserved first and last residue.

j_call	v_call	cdr3_aa
TRBJ1-6	TRBV9	ASSFYPDSPLH
TRBJ1-1	TRBV7-2	ASSLGQMNTEAF
TRBJ1-2	TRBV7-2	ASTKRDTNYGYT
TRBJ1-1	TRBV6-5	ASSRRDTEAF
TRBJ1-5	TRBV4-3	ASSQVAGGDSNQPQH
TRBJ1-2	TRBV3-1/TRBV3-2	ASSPREGRYGYT
TRBJ2-3	TRBV3-1/TRBV3-2	ASSQVPGGPRDTQY
TRBJ2-3	TRBV9	ASSVVAASTDTQY
TRBJ2-3	TRBV6-2/TRBV6-3	ASSHPRGGLTDTQY
TRBJ1-4	TRBV7-2	ASSGQGGLNEKLF
TRBJ2-5	TRBV13	ASSPAGGRETQY
TRBJ1-5	TRBV19	ASSTRTEAVNQPQH
TRBJ1-2	TRBV5-1	ASSLRQSGYGYT
TRBJ1-2	TRBV2	ASMGQGNYGYT
TRBJ1-2	TRBV5-1	ASSFPSRPGVDYGYT
TRBJ2-7	TRBV19	ASSQEGGYYEQY
TRBJ1-3	TRBV13	ASSWDSVLGNTIY
TRBJ2-7	TRBV21-1	ASSKLSGVAYEQY
TRBJ1-5	TRBV11-2	ASSLTNNQPQH
TRBJ1-6	TRBV14	ASSLVSSRVRNSPLH
TRBJ2-1	TRBV24-1	ATSDSTGGVDEQF
TRBJ2-1	TRBV4-1	ASSGGGRGSYNEQF
TRBJ2-3	TRBV3-1/TRBV3-2	ASSQGRGGPRGTDTQY
TRBJ2-1	TRBV6-2/TRBV6-3	ASSYYLGTTLHGNEQF
TRBJ2-7	TRBV9	ASSGPGESSYEQY
TRBJ2-1	TRBV6-5	ASSYEAGVRNEQF
TRBJ1-2	TRBV24-1	ATSDPLYGYT
TRBJ1-3	TRBV5-1	ASSLEGGTGNTIY
TRBJ2-7	TRBV11-1	ASSPRGIRLEY
TRBJ1-6	TRBV18	ASSPQGSYNSPLH
TRBJ2-4	TRBV2	ASAFTVAKNIQY
TRBJ2-7	TRBV11-1	ASSTADRARTYEQY
TRBJ1-1	TRBV7-8	ASSGRVVAEAF